This is a list of T cell receptor beta chains from one sample in a study of shared clonotypes between healthy human individuals. TCRdb's copy holds only in-frame clones and misses some; the assay was immunoSEQ multiplex PCR. The profile shows 950,000 to 1,200,000 clones, 60% to 80% of them singletons. Sample: memory CD4+ T cells from PBMCs. All receptors come from a man younger than 30 in good health. Some clones in this sample may be carry-over from other donors' samples. Each CDR3 is given with its conserved first and last residue. D genes are given only for firm matches. Rows give clone size only sometimes, using once, few, many, or a class for an expanded clone.

J | V | size | length | D | DNA | CDR3
TRBJ2-7 | TRBV5-1 | many | 13 | NA | TGCGCCAGCAGCTTATCCTGGGATGTCGAGCAGTACTTC | CASSLSWDVEQYF
TRBJ1-3 | TRBV5-6 | few | 15 | TRBD1 | TGTGCCAGCAGACACGGACAGGGATGGGGAAACACCATATATTTT | CASRHGQGWGNTIYF
TRBJ1-1 | TRBV9 | NA | 13 | NA | TGTGCCAGCAGCTGGACCCCGGACACTGAAGCTTTCTTT | CASSWTPDTEAFF
TRBJ2-3 | TRBV2 | NA | 11 | NA | TGTGCCAGCAGTGAGTCAGATACGCAGTATTTT | CASSESDTQYF
TRBJ1-5 | TRBV7-6 | few | 13 | NA | TGTGCCAGCAGCCTAGGGTTTGGCCAGCCCCAGCATTTT | CASSLGFGQPQHF
TRBJ1-2 | TRBV2 | NA | 15 | NA | TGTGCCAGCAGTATTGGGTCGACGACGCCCCATGGCTACACCTTC | CASSIGSTTPHGYTF
TRBJ1-5 | TRBV5-5 | NA | 15 | TRBD1 | TGTGCCAGAAGCCCTTCGACAGGGAGAACAGAGCCCCAGCATTTT | CARSPSTGRTEPQHF
TRBJ2-7 | TRBV2 | once | 15 | TRBD2 | TGTGCCAGCAGAGAACTAGCGGTACCGTCCTACGAGCAGTACTTC | CASRELAVPSYEQYF
TRBJ2-7 | TRBV4-2 | NA | 15 | NA | TGTGCCAGCAGCCAAGAGGTGAAGGGGAGGTACGAGCAGTACTTC | CASSQEVKGRYEQYF
TRBJ1-1 | TRBV30 | NA | 13 | TRBD1 | TGTGCCTGGGGGGAGACAGGGAGCACTGAAGCTTTCTTT | CAWGETGSTEAFF
TRBJ2-1 | TRBV28 | NA | 15 | NA | TGTGCCAGCAGTCACCGCGGGACCTCCTACAATGAGCAGTTCTTC | CASSHRGTSYNEQFF
TRBJ2-7 | TRBV28 | NA | 14 | NA | TGTGCCAGCAGGCGGGTAGGGGGGCCTTACGAGCAGTACTTC | CASRRVGGPYEQYF
TRBJ1-5 | TRBV19 | NA | 13 | NA | TGTGCCAGTAGTACTCGGGGCAATCAGCCCCAGCATTTT | CASSTRGNQPQHF
TRBJ2-7 | TRBV5-1 | once | 13 | TRBD2 | TGCGCCAGCAGCCTTCGGGAGGGCCTGGAGCAGTACTTC | CASSLREGLEQYF
TRBJ2-7 | TRBV5-8 | NA | 15 | NA | TGTGCCAGCAGTTTCCCGGGACGCCTCTCCTACGAGCAGTACTTC | CASSFPGRLSYEQYF
TRBJ1-2 | TRBV7-8 | NA | 15 | NA | TGTGCCAGCAGCTTAGGACAAGGTGGGGTCTATGGCTACACCTTC | CASSLGQGGVYGYTF
TRBJ2-7 | TRBV21-1 | NA | 15 | NA | TGTGCCAGCAGCAAAGAGGACAGGGAGGCTCGCGAGCAGTACTTC | CASSKEDREAREQYF
TRBJ1-1 | TRBV30 | NA | 12 | NA | TGTGCCTGGGACCCTCTCGAGGGTGAAGCTTTCTTT | CAWDPLEGEAFF
TRBJ2-2 | TRBV5-1 | NA | 15 | NA | TGCGCCAGCAGCGTGGGACTTCGGAACACCGGGGAGCTGTTTTTT | CASSVGLRNTGELFF
TRBJ1-4 | TRBV5-6 | NA | 15 | NA | TGTGCCAGCAGCTTGGTTGGGTCACGGGGGGAAAAACTGTTTTTT | CASSLVGSRGEKLFF
TRBJ1-1 | TRBV4-3 | few | 14 | NA | TGCGCCAGCAGCCAAGATTCTAGGGGCACTGAAGCTTTCTTT | CASSQDSRGTEAFF
TRBJ2-7 | TRBV14 | few | 17 | TRBD2 | TGTGCCAGCAGCCGGACCCCAACTAGCGGGAGCCTCTACGAGCAGTACTTC | CASSRTPTSGSLYEQYF
TRBJ2-5 | TRBV9 | NA | 13 | NA | TGTGCCAGCAGCGTATTCAGCCAAGAGACCCAGTACTTC | CASSVFSQETQYF
TRBJ1-5 | TRBV27 | once | 16 | NA | TGTGCCAGCAGGAGGAACAACAGGGTCGGCAATCAGCCCCAGCATTTT | CASRRNNRVGNQPQHF
TRBJ2-5 | TRBV18 | NA | 16 | TRBD1 | TGTGCCAGCTCTCGAGGGGGCAGGGCTTCCAGTGAGACCCAGTACTTC | CASSRGGRASSETQYF
TRBJ2-5 | TRBV29-1 | once | 12 | NA | TGCAGCGTCGGGGATCCCGGGGGGACCCAGTACTTC | CSVGDPGGTQYF
TRBJ1-4 | TRBV2 | NA | 14 | NA | TGTGCCAGCAGCGTGACAGCAACTAATGAAAAACTGTTTTTT | CASSVTATNEKLFF
TRBJ2-5 | TRBV5-1 | NA | 13 | NA | TGCGCCAGCAGCTCGTTGAGCCGGGAGACCCAGTACTTC | CASSSLSRETQYF
TRBJ2-3 | TRBV19 | NA | 15 | TRBD2 | TGTGCCAGTACCATGGGTGCTAGCGGGACCGATACGCAGTATTTT | CASTMGASGTDTQYF
TRBJ2-1 | TRBV28 | NA | 13 | NA | TGTGCCAATGCAGGGGAACCTTACAATGAGCAGTTCTTC | CANAGEPYNEQFF
TRBJ2-5 | TRBV27 | NA | 14 | NA | TGTGCCAGCAGTTTAAACCTACTGAAGGAGACCCAGTACTTC | CASSLNLLKETQYF
TRBJ1-5 | TRBV19 | few | 17 | TRBD1 | TGTGCCAGTACCTTAGGACAGGGGGCTAGGCGCAATCAGCCCCAGCATTTT | CASTLGQGARRNQPQHF
TRBJ1-1 | TRBV28 | NA | 13 | NA | TGTGCCAGCAGCCCACGGGGGAACACTGAAGCTTTCTTT | CASSPRGNTEAFF
TRBJ1-2 | TRBV4-3 | NA | 18 | NA | TGCACCAGCAGCCAAGCTTTAGTCACTGAAGGGGCAGGGTATGGCTACACCTTC | CTSSQALVTEGAGYGYTF
TRBJ1-5 | TRBV4-1 | NA | 15 | NA | TGCGCCAGCAGCCAAGACAGGGGCGATAATCAGCCCCAGCATTTT | CASSQDRGDNQPQHF
TRBJ2-1 | TRBV6-5 | NA | 15 | NA | TGTGCCAGCAGTTACTCCGGGACCTCCATCAGTGTTCAGTTCTTC | CASSYSGTSISVQFF
TRBJ1-5 | TRBV6-5 | NA | 14 | TRBD1 | TGTGCCAGCAGTAAAACAGGGGGCCATCAGCCCCAGCATTTT | CASSKTGGHQPQHF
TRBJ1-1 | TRBV6-5 | NA | 14 | NA | TGTGCCAGCAGAGTAGAGGGTCTAGGACCTGAAGCTTTCTTT | CASRVEGLGPEAFF
TRBJ1-1 | TRBV28 | NA | 15 | NA | TGTGCCAGCAGTTTATGGGGGAGGGTGAACACTGAAGCTTTCTTT | CASSLWGRVNTEAFF
TRBJ1-1 | TRBV14 | once | 13 | NA | TGTGCCAGCAGCCAACTAGGGAACACTGAAGCTTTCTTT | CASSQLGNTEAFF
TRBJ1-3 | TRBV30 | NA | 13 | NA | TGTGCCTGGAGGCCTAGACTGGGAAACACCATATATTTT | CAWRPRLGNTIYF
TRBJ2-2 | TRBV5-4 | once | 16 | TRBD1 | TGTGCCAGCAGCTTAGCCGACAGGGGGGACACCGGGGAGCTGTTTTTT | CASSLADRGDTGELFF
TRBJ2-2 | TRBV6-1 | NA | 15 | TRBD2 | TGTGCCAGCAGACCCACCAGACTAGCCAGCGGGGAGCTGTTTTTT | CASRPTRLASGELFF
TRBJ2-2 | TRBV9 | NA | 14 | NA | TGTGCCAGCAGTCCGGAGGCGTACACCGGGGAGCTGTTTTTT | CASSPEAYTGELFF
TRBJ2-1 | TRBV28 | few | 13 | NA | TGTGCCAGCAGGAAGGTCACAGGTAATGAGCAGTTCTTC | CASRKVTGNEQFF
TRBJ1-2 | TRBV7-3 | NA | 14 | TRBD1 | TGTGCCAGCAGCACCGGGGGACAGACATATGGCTACACCTTC | CASSTGGQTYGYTF
TRBJ1-1 | TRBV7-2 | NA | 17 | NA | TGTGCCAGCAGCTTAGGTGACGGAAGGGGGGAGGACACTGAAGTTTTCTTT | CASSLGDGRGEDTEVFF
TRBJ1-2 | TRBV30 | NA | 14 | NA | TGTGCCTGGGGTCGAAAGGACGGAAACTATGGCTACACCTTC | CAWGRKDGNYGYTF
TRBJ2-7 | TRBV5-1 | NA | 15 | NA | TGCGCCAGCAGCTTGTCCGAGACAGGACACTACGAGCAGTACTTC | CASSLSETGHYEQYF
TRBJ2-1 | TRBV5-1 | NA | 16 | TRBD2 | TGCGCCAGCAGCTTGCCTAGCGGAGAGGGTCGCAATGAGCAGTTCTTC | CASSLPSGEGRNEQFF